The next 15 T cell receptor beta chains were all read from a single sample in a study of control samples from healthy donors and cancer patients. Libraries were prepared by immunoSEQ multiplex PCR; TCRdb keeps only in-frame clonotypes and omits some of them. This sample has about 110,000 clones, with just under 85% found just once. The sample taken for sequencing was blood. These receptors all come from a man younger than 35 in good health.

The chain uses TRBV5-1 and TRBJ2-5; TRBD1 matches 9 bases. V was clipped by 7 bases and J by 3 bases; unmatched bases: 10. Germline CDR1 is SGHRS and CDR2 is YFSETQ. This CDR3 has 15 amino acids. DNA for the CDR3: TGCGCCAGCTCCTCTCCCGGGACAGGGAAAGAGACCCAGTACTTC. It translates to CASSSPGTGKETQYF.

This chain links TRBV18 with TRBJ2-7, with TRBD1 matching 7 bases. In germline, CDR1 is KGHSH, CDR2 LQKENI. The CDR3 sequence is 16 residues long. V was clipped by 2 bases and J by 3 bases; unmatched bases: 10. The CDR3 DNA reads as TGTGCCAGCTCACCAACCCTTGGGCAGGGGGACTACGAGCAGTACTTC. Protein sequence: CASSPTLGQGDYEQYF.

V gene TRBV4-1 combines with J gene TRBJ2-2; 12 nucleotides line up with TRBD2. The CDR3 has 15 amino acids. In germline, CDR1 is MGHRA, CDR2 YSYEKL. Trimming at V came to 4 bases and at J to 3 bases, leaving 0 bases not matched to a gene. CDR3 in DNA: TGCGCCAGCAGCCGACTAGCGGGGGACACCGGGGAGCTGTTTTTT. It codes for CASSRLAGDTGELFF.

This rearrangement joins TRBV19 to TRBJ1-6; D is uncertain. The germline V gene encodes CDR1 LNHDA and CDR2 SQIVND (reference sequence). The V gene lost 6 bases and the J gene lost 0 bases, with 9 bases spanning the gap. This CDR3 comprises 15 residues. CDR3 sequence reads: CASSLSSSYNSPLHF. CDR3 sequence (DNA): TGTGCCAGTAGCCTGAGTAGCTCCTATAATTCACCCCTCCACTTT.

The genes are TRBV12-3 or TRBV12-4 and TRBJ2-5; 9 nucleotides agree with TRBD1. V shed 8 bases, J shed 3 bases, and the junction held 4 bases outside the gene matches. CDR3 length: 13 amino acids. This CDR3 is CASGWDREETQYF. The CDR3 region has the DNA TGTGCCAGCGGCTGGGACAGGGAAGAGACCCAGTACTTC.

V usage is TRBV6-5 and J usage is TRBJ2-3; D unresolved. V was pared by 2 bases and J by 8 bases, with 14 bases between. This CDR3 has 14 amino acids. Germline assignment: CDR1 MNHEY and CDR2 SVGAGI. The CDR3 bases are TGTGCCAGCAGTTACGGGTTTCATTCGGGTACGCAGTATTTT. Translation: CASSYGFHSGTQYF.

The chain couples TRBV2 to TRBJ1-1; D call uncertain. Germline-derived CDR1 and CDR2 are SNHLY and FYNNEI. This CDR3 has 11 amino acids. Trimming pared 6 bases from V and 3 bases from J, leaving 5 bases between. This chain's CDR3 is CASSGDTEAFF. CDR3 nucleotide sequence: TGTGCCAGCAGCGGGGACACTGAAGCTTTCTTT.

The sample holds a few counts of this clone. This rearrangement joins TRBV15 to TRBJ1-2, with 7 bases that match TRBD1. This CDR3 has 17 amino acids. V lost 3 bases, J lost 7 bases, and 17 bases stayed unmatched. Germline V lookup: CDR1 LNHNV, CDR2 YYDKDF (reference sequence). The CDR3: CATSRTGQAGFFGGYTF. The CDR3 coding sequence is TGTGCCACCAGCAGGACCGGACAGGCGGGTTTTTTCGGTGGCTACACCTTC.

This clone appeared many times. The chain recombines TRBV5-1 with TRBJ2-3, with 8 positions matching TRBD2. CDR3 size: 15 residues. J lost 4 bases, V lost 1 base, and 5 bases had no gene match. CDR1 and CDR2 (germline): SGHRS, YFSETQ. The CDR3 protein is CASSLTSGSSDTQYF. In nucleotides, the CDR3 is TGCGCCAGCAGCTTGACTAGCGGATCCTCAGATACGCAGTATTTT.

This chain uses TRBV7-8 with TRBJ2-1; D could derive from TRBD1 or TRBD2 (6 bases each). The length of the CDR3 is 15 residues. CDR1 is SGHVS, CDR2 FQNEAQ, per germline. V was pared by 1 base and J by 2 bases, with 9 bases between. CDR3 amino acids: CASSLVGGPYNEQFF. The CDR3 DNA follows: TGTGCCAGCAGCTTAGTGGGGGGCCCCTACAATGAGCAGTTCTTC.

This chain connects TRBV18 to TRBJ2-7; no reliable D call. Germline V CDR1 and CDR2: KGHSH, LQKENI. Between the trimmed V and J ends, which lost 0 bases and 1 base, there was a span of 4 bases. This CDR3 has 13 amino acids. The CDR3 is CASSPPPSYEQYF. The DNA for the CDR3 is TGTGCCAGCTCACCACCCCCATCCTACGAGCAGTACTTC.

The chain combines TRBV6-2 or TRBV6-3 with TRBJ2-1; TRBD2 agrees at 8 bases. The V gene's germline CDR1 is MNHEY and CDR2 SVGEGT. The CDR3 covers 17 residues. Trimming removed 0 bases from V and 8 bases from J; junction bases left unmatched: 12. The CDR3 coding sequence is TGTGCCAGCAGTTACTCGCCGGTAGGCGGGGGGCGCCATGAGCAGTTCTTC. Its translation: CASSYSPVGGGRHEQFF.

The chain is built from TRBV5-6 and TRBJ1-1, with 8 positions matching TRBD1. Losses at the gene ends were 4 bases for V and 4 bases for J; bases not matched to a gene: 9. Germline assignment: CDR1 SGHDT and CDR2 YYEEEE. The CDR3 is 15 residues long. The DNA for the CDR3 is TGTGCCAGCAGCAGGGGACAGGCCGGTCGCACTGAAGCTTTCTTT. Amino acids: CASSRGQAGRTEAFF.

CDR3 amino acids: CASSSYWETQYF. The CDR3 DNA follows: TGTGCCAGCAGCTCCTACTGGGAGACCCAGTACTTC. J is TRBJ2-5 and V is TRBV5-5; D ambiguous. V was trimmed by 3 bases and J by 5 bases, leaving 8 bases between them. CDR1 and CDR2 (germline): SGHKS, YYEKEE (reference sequence). The CDR3 has 12 residues.

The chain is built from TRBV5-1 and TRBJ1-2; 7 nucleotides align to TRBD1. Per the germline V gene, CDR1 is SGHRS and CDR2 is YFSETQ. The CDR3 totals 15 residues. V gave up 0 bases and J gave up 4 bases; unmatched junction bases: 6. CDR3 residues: CASSLDPTGLYGYTF. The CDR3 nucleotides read TGCGCCAGCAGCTTGGATCCGACAGGGCTCTATGGCTACACCTTC.